The clone carrying this T cell receptor (beta chain) was recorded a few times. The data originate from a study of Graves' ophthalmopathy and Graves' hyperthyroidism. The germline V gene encodes CDR1 MDHEN and CDR2 SYDVKM. V gave up 7 bases and J gave up 1 base; unmatched junction bases: 4. The CDR3 runs to 13 residues. Enrollment excluded any patients with other autoimmune diseases, uncontrolled infections, pregnancy or lactation. Beta-chain TCR CDR3 regions were amplified from RNA transcripts. An initial RT-PCR round employing HTBI primers preceded a second-round multiplex PCR. Each CDR3 protein is one row after TCRdb ran MiXCR on the multiplex PCR reads. Found here are 500,000 to 700,000 distinct CDR3 sequences, 20% to 25% of them singletons; the top ten hold 7.1%.

The sample was peripheral blood. The gene calls are TRBV28 and TRBJ2-7; 7 nucleotides match TRBD1. The clonotype comes from a woman between 18 and 29 years old with stable Graves' hyperthyroidism. Some clones in this sample may be carry-over from other donors' samples. The CDR3 loop reads CASNNRGSYEQYF. The DNA for the CDR3 is TGTGCCAGCAATAACAGGGGATCCTACGAGCAGTACTTC.